This record concerns one T cell receptor (beta chain) sequence. Its antigen remains unknown. The PCR employed 60 Vbeta primers together with 13 Jbeta primers. Using immunoSEQ multiplex PCR, the repertoire was profiled, and TCRdb retains in-frame clones only, with some absent. The repertoire holds over 55,000 clones, with approximately 83% as singletons. This sample was taken from a study of cytomegalovirus exposure and HLA in healthy donors. Study as a whole: Early release data held around 80 million unique TCRs from HLA-typed donors. Notes on the study in general: In most subjects, TCR beta sequences reportedly gave accurate predictions of HLA-A and HLA-B alleles.

The CDR3 is 14 amino acids. The germline V and J ends were trimmed by 5 bases and 1 base, with 11 bases remaining between them. CDR1 and CDR2 from the germline V gene are LNHDA and SQIVND (reference sequence). The origin of this receptor is a man between 40 and 49 years old in good health and CMV-seronegative. The chain recombines TRBV19 with TRBJ1-1; perhaps TRBD1 as D (5 bases). The specimen sequenced was PBMCs. CDR3 sequence reads: CASSLGTRNTEAFF. CDR3 nucleotide sequence: TGTGCCAGTAGTCTCGGGACTCGGAACACTGAAGCTTTCTTT.